Sequencing of this T cell receptor (beta chain) was carried out in a study of CD8 T cells in Susac syndrome. Overall study: Blood was drawn from Susac syndrome patients while they were therapy-naive, on corticosteroids, or on intravenous immunoglobulin alone. Study conclusions and caveats: The CD4+ T cell repertoire of patients with Susac syndrome showed no detectable clonal expansion.

From blood CD8+ and CD4+ T cells, TCR beta sequences were generated. Each Susac syndrome patient had definite or probable disease by recently defined criteria. A quantity of about 0.45 to 1 ug RNA underwent reverse transcription using random hexamers. TCRdb used MiXCR to reprocess the immunoSEQ multiplex PCR reads, holding one entry per CDR3 protein. The sample shows 67,000 or so distinct CDR3 sequences, just over 90% of them seen only once. J lost 3 bases, V lost 4 bases, and 8 bases had no gene match. This CDR3 is built from 16 residues. Germline V gene data show CDR1 as LNHDA and CDR2 as SQIVND (reference sequence). A word on this clonotype: The antigen is unknown.

The rearrangement links TRBV19 to TRBJ2-7, with 11 bases that match TRBD1. Sequencing was performed on CD4+ T cells from PBMCs. The receptor's source is a human donor with Susac syndrome. The CDR3: CASSNAGQGASYEQYF. For the CDR3, the DNA is TGTGCCAGTAGTAACGCCGGACAGGGGGCAAGCTACGAGCAGTACTTC.